The 7 T cell receptor beta chains in this list originate from one sample, sequenced in a study of Graves' ophthalmopathy and Graves' hyperthyroidism. Using RNA transcripts, the TCR beta CDR3 regions were amplified. The workflow started with a first-round RT-PCR run with HTBI primers and then moved on to a second-round multiplex PCR. MiXCR, run by TCRdb on the multiplex PCR reads, gives a single entry per CDR3 protein. The sample holds about 640,000 distinct CDR3 sequences, roughly two fifths seen once. The sequencing sample was made of peripheral blood. All receptors come from an adult man with Graves' ophthalmopathy.

In its sample, this clonotype was seen many times. V gene TRBV2 combines with J gene TRBJ2-5, with D uncertain. The germline CDR1 and CDR2 sequences are SNHLY and FYNNEI. V was clipped by 4 bases and J by 5 bases, with 5 bases between them. The length of the CDR3 is 11 residues. The CDR3: CASSVHETQYF. CDR3 DNA sequence: TGTGCCAGCAGTGTGCATGAGACCCAGTACTTC.

This chain connects TRBV15 to TRBJ2-3; TRBD2 aligns across 9 bases. The CDR3 contains 16 residues. Germline CDR1 is LNHNV and CDR2 is YYDKDF (reference sequence). The trim removed 4 bases at V and 1 base at J, leaving 6 bases unmatched. CDR3 in DNA: TGTGCCACCAGCACGTTTAAGCGGGGGGGCACAGATACGCAGTATTTT. As protein: CATSTFKRGGTDTQYF.

Concerning this clonotype itself: At one of its ends the junction is not consistent with the germline gene, which may arise from a read error. This sequence joins TRBV4-3 and TRBJ1-5; D is undetermined. The CDR3 contains 15 residues. From germline, CDR1 is LGHNA and CDR2 YSLEER. CDR3 loop: CASSQDRGSNRPQHF. The DNA for the CDR3 is TGCGCCAGCAGCCAAGATCGTGGCAGCAATCGGCCCCAGCATTTT.

The rearrangement links TRBV7-8 to TRBJ1-5; the D gene is possibly TRBD1 (6 bases). The CDR3 totals 15 residues. V lost 4 bases, J lost 11 bases, and 21 bases lay in between. CDR1 is SGHVS and CDR2 is FQNEAQ in the germline V gene. The CDR3 DNA follows: TGTGCCAGCAGCTCGGGCACAGGGCACCGAGAGACCCAGCATTTT. Translated, it gives CASSSGTGHRETQHF.

This clonotype has at least ten counts. This chain uses TRBV12-3 or TRBV12-4 with TRBJ2-5; tentatively, D is TRBD1 or TRBD2 (5 bases each). The CDR3 spans 13 residues. Trimming cost V 5 bases and J 3 bases, with 10 bases left between them. CDR3 in DNA: TGTGCCAGCAGTGGGACCAGAAAAGAGACCCAGTACTTC. Translated: CASSGTRKETQYF.

This rearrangement joins TRBV9 to TRBJ1-6; 8 nucleotides agree with TRBD1. Trimming at V came to 4 bases and at J to 11 bases, leaving 14 bases not matched to a gene. The germline CDR1 and CDR2 sequences are SGDLS and YYNGEE. The CDR3 covers 16 residues. CDR3 bases: TGTGCCAGCAGCCAAGCAGGTCAGGGGGCCCATCCACCCCTCCACTTT. This translates into CASSQAGQGAHPPLHF.

This clonotype was seen ten or more times. This chain connects TRBV19 to TRBJ1-5; 10 bases are a match to TRBD1. The CDR3 has 14 residues. Germline loops: CDR1 LNHDA, CDR2 SQIVND (reference sequence). The trim removed 7 bases at V and 2 bases at J, leaving 2 bases unmatched. The CDR3 region is CASTGTGGNQPQHF. DNA for the CDR3: TGTGCCAGTACCGGGACAGGGGGCAATCAGCCCCAGCATTTT.